The 25 T cell receptor beta chains below were found in one sample sequenced in a study of T cells after yellow fever vaccination (dated by TCRdb to the late 2010s). The label giving this sample's treatment or condition can be read as: live attenuated yellow fever vaccine strain. Library preparation was by 5' RACE. Sequencing used an Illumina HiSeq 2500. The raw public reads went through TCRdb reprocessing: fastp at Q25, MiXCR clone calling, in-frame beta chains kept. Rows with a matching CDR3 protein are joined into one entry that keeps the most common DNA and genes. For this sample there are hundreds of thousands of distinct CDR3 sequences; 8.7% appear just once. The ten most abundant clones make up around 17% of the sample. This material consisted of PBMCs, taken on the day of the first yellow fever vaccination. These receptors were collected from a man in his late teens or twenties who received the YFV17D yellow fever vaccine.

The sample holds a few counts of this clonotype. J is TRBJ2-5 and V is TRBV5-1; D possibly corresponds to TRBD1 (5 bases). The CDR3 runs to 15 residues. Germline loops: CDR1 SGHRS, CDR2 YFSETQ. Trimming pared 4 bases from V and 3 bases from J, leaving 16 bases between. The CDR3 DNA reads as TGCGCCAGCAGCGACCCCAGGGATTCTGAAGAGACCCAGTACTTC. Protein sequence: CASSDPRDSEETQYF.

This clonotype was detected only a few times. The rearrangement uses TRBV6-5 and TRBJ2-7; D might be TRBD1 or TRBD2, each matching 5 bases. The V gene lost 4 bases and the J gene lost 0 bases, with 10 bases spanning the gap. The CDR3 runs 14 residues. The germline CDR1 and CDR2 sequences are MNHEY and SVGAGI. In DNA form, the CDR3 reads TGTGCCAGCAGTTGGGACGGTAACTCCTACGAGCAGTACTTC. This translates into CASSWDGNSYEQYF.

The chain combines TRBV7-9 with TRBJ1-4, with 11 bases that match TRBD1. Germline assignment: CDR1 SEHNR and CDR2 FQNEAQ (reference sequence). CDR3 size: 16 residues. Germline trimming cut 3 bases from V and 5 bases from J; bases unmatched to any gene: 5. DNA for the CDR3: TGTGCCAGCAGCTTCCGGGACAGGGGGTGGAATGAAAAACTGTTTTTT. Its translation is CASSFRDRGWNEKLFF. Together with reference TRBV7-9 and TRBJ1-4, the CDR3 gives the full variable domain: DTGVSQNPRHKITKRGQNVTFRCDPISEHNRLYWYRQTLGQGPEFLTYFQNEAQLEKSRLLSDRFSAERPKGSFSTLEIQRTEQGDSAMYLCASSFRDRGWNEKLFFGSGTQLSVL.

This clonotype has at least ten counts. The CDR3 here is CASSYNGYYEQYF. CDR3 DNA: TGTGCCAGCAGTTACAACGGATACTACGAGCAGTACTTC. The chain links TRBV6-2 or TRBV6-3 to TRBJ2-7; D is undetermined. The germline V gene encodes CDR1 MNHEY and CDR2 SVGEGT. The CDR3 runs 13 residues. V shed 2 bases and J shed 3 bases, with 8 bases lying between them.

The rearrangement uses TRBV7-9 and TRBJ1-4; maybe TRBD1 (6 bases). The CDR3 loop spans 15 amino acids. V gave up 0 bases and J gave up 3 bases, with 8 bases separating them. The V gene's germline CDR1 is SEHNR and CDR2 FQNEAQ (reference sequence). The CDR3 DNA is TGTGCCAGCAGCTTAGCGGAGGGGGCTAATGAAAAACTGTTTTTT. Amino acids: CASSLAEGANEKLFF.

The V call is TRBV24-1, the J call TRBJ2-3; 7 nucleotides line up with TRBD1. The ends lost 4 bases at V and 4 bases at J; junction bases unmatched: 4. This CDR3 is built from 14 residues. Per the germline V gene, CDR1 is KGHDR and CDR2 is SFDVKD. The CDR3 is CATSDSTGADTQYF. The CDR3 coding sequence is TGTGCCACCAGTGACTCTACAGGGGCAGATACGCAGTATTTT.

This clonotype has a handful of counts. This chain links TRBV5-1 with TRBJ1-2, with 8 bases lining up with TRBD1. CDR3 length: 15 amino acids. The J segment lost 8 bases and the V segment lost 2 bases, leaving 11 bases of the junction unmatched. Germline assignment: CDR1 SGHRS and CDR2 YFSETQ. CDR3 DNA: TGCGCCAGCAGCTTACCTAACCAGGGGGCGCAGGGCTACACCTTC. Translating it yields CASSLPNQGAQGYTF.

J is TRBJ1-5 and V is TRBV11-2, with unresolved D. The CDR3 is 18 residues long. CDR1 is SGHAT, CDR2 FQNNGV, per germline. The V end lost 5 bases, the J end lost 1 base, and 21 bases lay between the germline ends. The CDR3 here is CASSRPWRSPKSNQPQHF. As DNA, the CDR3 is TGTGCCAGCAGCCGCCCATGGCGGTCGCCCAAGAGCAATCAGCCCCAGCATTTT.

This clonotype appeared many times. The V and J genes are TRBV19 and TRBJ2-1; D is undetermined. Per the germline V gene, CDR1 is LNHDA and CDR2 is SQIVND (reference sequence). V was cut by 9 bases and J by 0 bases, with 9 bases left in between. There are 13 residues in the CDR3. This CDR3 reads CASSPSSYNEQFF. CDR3 nucleotide sequence: TGTGCCAGCAGCCCTAGCTCCTACAATGAGCAGTTCTTC.

This clonotype was found a few times. V is TRBV7-9 and J is TRBJ1-5; D gene uncertain. This CDR3 spans 17 amino acids. The V gene's germline CDR1 is SEHNR and CDR2 FQNEAQ (reference sequence). The V end lost 1 base, the J end lost 0 bases, and 13 bases lay between the germline ends. CDR3 amino acids: CASSLVGKGHSNQPQHF. As DNA, the CDR3 is TGTGCCAGCAGCTTAGTAGGTAAAGGGCATAGCAATCAGCCCCAGCATTTT.

J is TRBJ1-6 and V is TRBV7-8, with a weak D call TRBD1 (5 bases). Between the trimmed V and J ends, which lost 2 bases and 5 bases, there was a span of 7 bases. CDR1 is SGHVS, CDR2 FQNEAQ, per germline. The CDR3 runs 14 residues. In nucleotides, the CDR3 is TGTGCCAGCAGCTTAACCAGGGATAATTCACCCCTCCACTTT. Translating gives CASSLTRDNSPLHF.

This clonotype was seen more than once but under ten times. The chain carries TRBV4-1 and TRBJ2-4; the D gene is possibly TRBD1 (6 bases). Per germline, CDR1 MGHRA and CDR2 YSYEKL. The CDR3 spans 16 residues. V lost 1 base and J 6 bases, leaving 16 bases between the germline ends. CDR3 nucleotide sequence: TGCGCCAGCAGCCAAGGAGCCCAGGGGCGCTTAAACATTCAGTACTTC. It codes for CASSQGAQGRLNIQYF.

This clonotype was seen at least ten times. This chain links TRBV9 with TRBJ2-7, with D possibly being TRBD1 (5 bases). Per the germline V gene, CDR1 is SGDLS and CDR2 is YYNGEE. The CDR3 is made up of 13 amino acids. V was clipped by 0 bases and J by 4 bases, with 8 bases between them. The CDR3 DNA is TGTGCCAGCAGCGTAGGGGGCCGGTACGAGCAGTACTTC. It translates to CASSVGGRYEQYF.

There are many counts of this clonotype. The CDR3 DNA reads as TGCAGTGCGAACGGGCCCTCCTACAATGAGCAGTTCTTC. Translated, it gives CSANGPSYNEQFF. The chain is built from TRBV20-1 and TRBJ2-1; D remains ambiguous. CDR1 and CDR2 (germline): DFQATT, SNEGSKA (reference sequence). The CDR3 contains 13 residues. Trimming removed 6 bases from V and 0 bases from J, with 9 bases in between.

The chain recombines TRBV7-2 with TRBJ2-7; perhaps TRBD1 as D (6 bases). This CDR3 contains 12 residues. CDR1 is SGHTA, CDR2 FQGNSA, per germline. V lost 1 base to trimming and J lost 7 bases, with 8 bases between them. CDR3 coding DNA: TGTGCCAGCAGCTTAGGGGGGCGGGAGCAGTACTTC. As protein: CASSLGGREQYF. Full variable domain (rest looked up from reference TRBV7-2 and TRBJ2-7): GAGVSQSPSNKVTEKGKDVELRCDPISGHTALYWYRQSLGQGLEFLIYFQGNSAPDKSGLPSDRFSAERTGGSVSTLTIQRTQQEDSAVYLCASSLGGREQYFGPGTRLTVT.

This clonotype was seen a handful of times. CDR3 amino acids: CASSVSSRSGANVLTF. As DNA, the CDR3 is TGTGCCAGCAGCGTATCGTCGCGCTCTGGGGCCAACGTCCTGACTTTC. V is TRBV9 and J is TRBJ2-6; D uncertain. With 1 base removed from V and 0 bases from J, the gap between germline ends came to 8 bases. Per germline, CDR1 SGDLS and CDR2 YYNGEE. CDR3 length: 16 residues.

The chain combines TRBV20-1 with TRBJ1-5; D call uncertain. The CDR3 is 13 amino acids. V lost 3 bases, J lost 4 bases, and 10 bases lay in between. CDR1 is DFQATT, CDR2 SNEGSKA, per germline (reference sequence). This chain's CDR3 is CSASGRLNQPQHF. The CDR3 nucleotides are TGCAGTGCTAGTGGCAGATTAAATCAGCCCCAGCATTTT.

This clonotype was counted between two and nine times. This chain links TRBV20-1 with TRBJ1-6; D is ambiguous. Trimming cost V 1 base and J 5 bases, with 6 bases left between them. This CDR3 spans 13 amino acids. From germline, CDR1 is DFQATT and CDR2 SNEGSKA (reference sequence). CDR3 region: CSARVFNNSPLHF. DNA of the CDR3: TGCAGTGCTAGAGTCTTTAATAATTCACCCCTCCACTTT.

This clonotype was detected only a few times. This chain joins TRBV6-2 or TRBV6-3 and TRBJ2-5, with D possibly called TRBD1 or TRBD2 (5 bases each). Trimming cost V 3 bases and J 5 bases, with 22 bases left between them. Germline CDR1 reads MNHEY; CDR2 reads SVGEGT. The CDR3 runs to 17 residues. CDR3 coding DNA: TGTGCCAGCAGTTATCGAGACGGGACCCCGATAGGGGAGACCCAGTACTTC. Encoded protein: CASSYRDGTPIGETQYF.

The table lists this clonotype with a few counts. J is TRBJ2-1 and V is TRBV3-1; D uncertain. The CDR3 contains 13 residues. Deletions cut 1 base from V and 10 bases from J, with 11 bases between. The germline V gene encodes CDR1 LGHDT and CDR2 YNNKEL (reference sequence). Here the CDR3 reads CASSQGYVEEQFF. The CDR3 DNA reads as TGTGCCAGCAGCCAAGGGTACGTAGAAGAGCAGTTCTTC.

J is TRBJ1-4 and V is TRBV30, with D uncertain. Trimming stripped 6 bases from V and 8 bases from J, with 7 bases between. CDR1 and CDR2 from the germline V gene are GTSNPN and SVGIG (reference sequence). The CDR3 has 10 residues. The CDR3 region is CACGGEKLFF. The CDR3 DNA sequence: TGTGCCTGTGGAGGAGAAAAACTGTTTTTT.

This chain joins TRBV19 and TRBJ1-1; D possibly corresponds to TRBD1 (6 bases). The V gene lost 3 bases and the J gene lost 0 bases, with 20 bases spanning the gap. The germline gives CDR1 LNHDA, CDR2 SQIVND (reference sequence). The CDR3 is 18 amino acids. DNA of the CDR3: TGTGCCAGTAGTATTAAACAGGGCACAGGCGGTATGAACACTGAAGCTTTCTTT. This gives the protein CASSIKQGTGGMNTEAFF. Full variable domain (remainder filled in from reference TRBV19 and TRBJ1-1): DGGITQSPKYLFRKEGQNVTLSCEQNLNHDAMYWYRQDPGQGLRLIYYSQIVNDFQKGDIAEGYSVSREKKESFPLTVTSAQKNPTAFYLCASSIKQGTGGMNTEAFFGQGTRLTVV.

This clonotype was seen a handful of times. The chain recombines TRBV2 with TRBJ2-7, with D unclear. The germline V gene encodes CDR1 SNHLY and CDR2 FYNNEI. The CDR3 has 11 residues. V lost 8 bases to trimming and J lost 3 bases, with 8 bases between them. This CDR3 reads CASRDYYEQYV. DNA of the CDR3: TGTGCCAGCCGAGATTACTACGAGCAGTACGTC.

This clonotype has just a few counts. This chain uses TRBV6-1 with TRBJ2-1, with 8 bases lining up with TRBD2. This CDR3 contains 15 residues. Germline assignment: CDR1 MNHNS and CDR2 SASEGT. The ends lost 6 bases at V and 6 bases at J; junction bases unmatched: 10. CDR3 in DNA: TGTGCCAGCAGACTTTCGGGGGGGCCTCGCAATGAGCAGTTCTTC. Translating it yields CASRLSGGPRNEQFF.

This clonotype turned up a few times. This CDR3 reads CASSSGVGGSYEQYF. The CDR3 region has the DNA TGTGCCAGTAGTAGCGGGGTGGGGGGCTCCTACGAGCAGTACTTC. J is TRBJ2-7 and V is TRBV19, with D possibly matching TRBD2 (6 bases). Germline V gene lookup returns CDR1 LNHDA and CDR2 SQIVND (reference sequence). The V and J ends lost 4 bases and 0 bases respectively, with 13 bases between them. The CDR3 loop spans 15 amino acids.